Below, 13 T cell receptor beta chains from the same sample are listed, as sequenced in a study of preoperative IRX-2 immunotherapy in early breast cancer. The protocol was immunoSEQ multiplex PCR, while the TCRdb copy is restricted to in-frame clones and leaves out a portion. The sample shows approximately 24,000 clones, about 81% of them seen only once. Treatment specified: preoperative locoregional IRX-2 cytokine immunotherapy. This specimen was lymph node tissue, taken after IRX-2 immunotherapy. The source is a human donor with breast cancer.

The chain recombines TRBV11-3 with TRBJ1-3; D gene unclear. Trimming shortened V by 3 bases and J by 1 base, and 10 bases separated the two germline ends. This CDR3 has 15 amino acids. The germline CDR1 and CDR2 sequences are SGHNT and YENEEA. Here the CDR3 reads CASSLSGWSGNTIYF. CDR3 DNA: TGTGCCAGCAGCTTGTCAGGCTGGTCTGGAAACACCATATATTTT.

The CDR3 reads CASSLARDSEAFF. DNA for the CDR3: TGTGCCAGCAGCTTAGCGCGGGACAGTGAAGCTTTCTTT. V is TRBV7-2 and J is TRBJ1-1, with 7 bases that match TRBD1. This CDR3 comprises 13 residues. Germline V gene sequence: CDR1 SGHTA, CDR2 FQGNSA. V shed 0 bases, J shed 7 bases, and the junction held 2 bases outside the gene matches. The complete variable domain, with remaining parts taken from reference TRBV7-2 and TRBJ1-1, reads GAGVSQSPSNKVTEKGKDVELRCDPISGHTALYWYRQSLGQGLEFLIYFQGNSAPDKSGLPSDRFSAERTGGSVSTLTIQRTQQEDSAVYLCASSLARDSEAFFGQGTRLTVV.

Only one count was recorded for this clone. V gene TRBV14 combines with J gene TRBJ2-2; D gene unclear. The CDR3 is 13 residues long. Germline loops: CDR1 SGHDN, CDR2 FVKESK. The V and J ends lost 2 bases and 5 bases respectively, with 6 bases between them. The CDR3 sequence is CASSQLHTGELFF. The CDR3 DNA follows: TGTGCCAGCAGCCAACTTCATACCGGGGAGCTGTTTTTT.

This clone has a single count. The V and J genes are TRBV29-1 and TRBJ2-4, with 11 bases identical to TRBD1. V gave up 4 bases and J gave up 9 bases; unmatched junction bases: 8. CDR3 size: 14 residues. CDR1 and CDR2 (germline): SQVTM, ANQGSEA. The CDR3 DNA reads as TGCAGCGTTGCTTCCGGGACAGGGGGAAGCATTCAGTACTTC. Translating it yields CSVASGTGGSIQYF.

The genes are TRBV28 and TRBJ1-1, with TRBD1 as a possible D gene (6 bases). V was clipped by 5 bases and J by 10 bases, with 17 bases between them. Germline CDR1 reads MDHEN; CDR2 reads SYDVKM. The CDR3 length is 13 residues. The CDR3 DNA reads as TGTGCCAGCAGTGAAACAAACAGGGTAGGAGCTTTCTTT. Translation: CASSETNRVGAFF.

This chain uses TRBV30 with TRBJ1-5; TRBD1 is a possible D gene (5 bases). Germline V gene sequence: CDR1 GTSNPN, CDR2 SVGIG (reference sequence). V lost 1 base to trimming and J lost 7 bases, with 11 bases between them. The CDR3 sequence is 13 residues long. CDR3 coding DNA: TGTGCCTGGAGTGCCCTCGGGGGACAGCCCCAGCATTTT. As protein: CAWSALGGQPQHF. The variable domain in full, with the rest retrieved from reference TRBV30 and TRBJ1-5, is SQTIHQWPATLVQPVGSPLSLECTVEGTSNPNLYWYRQAAGRGLQLLFYSVGIGQISSEVPQNLSASRPQDRQFILSSKKLLLSDSGFYLCAWSALGGQPQHFGDGTRLSIL.

V and J are TRBV30 and TRBJ2-1; 8 positions match TRBD1. The CDR3 has 14 amino acids. From germline, CDR1 is GTSNPN and CDR2 SVGIG (reference sequence). J lost 7 bases, V lost 2 bases, and 7 bases had no gene match. CDR3 in DNA: TGTGCCTGGAGTTCCCGGACAGGGTTGAATGAGCAGTTCTTC. Translating it yields CAWSSRTGLNEQFF. The full variable domain, with the rest looked up from reference TRBV30 and TRBJ2-1, is SQTIHQWPATLVQPVGSPLSLECTVEGTSNPNLYWYRQAAGRGLQLLFYSVGIGQISSEVPQNLSASRPQDRQFILSSKKLLLSDSGFYLCAWSSRTGLNEQFFGPGTRLTVL.

The chain recombines TRBV18 with TRBJ2-5; 12 nucleotides align to TRBD2. The germline V gene has CDR1 KGHSH and CDR2 LQKENI. V lost 1 base to trimming and J lost 4 bases; unmatched junction nucleotides: 7. CDR3 length: 17 amino acids. The CDR3 region is CASSPRASGGARETQYF. The CDR3 DNA is TGTGCCAGCTCACCACGGGCTAGCGGGGGGGCCCGAGAGACCCAGTACTTC.

CDR3 sequence (DNA): TGTGCCAGCTCACCACCGGGATGGGACACTGAAGCTTTCTTT. Translation gives CASSPPGWDTEAFF. The chain uses TRBV18 and TRBJ1-1; D gene unclear. The CDR3 length is 14 residues. Looked up from germline, CDR1 is KGHSH and CDR2 is LQKENI. Trimming took 0 bases from V and 3 from J, leaving 8 bases between them.

This clone appeared a few times. The J gene is TRBJ1-4, the V gene TRBV11-3, with D possibly TRBD1 on 6 matching bases. V shed 5 bases and J shed 1 base, with 14 bases lying between them. The CDR3 contains 16 residues. From germline, CDR1 is SGHNT and CDR2 YENEEA. CDR3 loop: CASSQAVRGTNEKLFF. The CDR3 nucleotides are TGTGCCAGCAGCCAGGCGGTCAGGGGAACTAATGAAAAACTGTTTTTT.

The rearrangement uses TRBV19 and TRBJ1-1; D remains ambiguous. Germline V gene sequence: CDR1 LNHDA, CDR2 SQIVND (reference sequence). V was pared by 1 base and J by 2 bases, with 5 bases between. The CDR3 runs to 13 residues. In nucleotides, the CDR3 is TGTGCCAGTAGTATAGGGGGTAACACTGAAGCTTTCTTT. It is translated as CASSIGGNTEAFF.

The V gene is TRBV28, the J gene TRBJ1-2; D might be TRBD1 (5 bases). Trimming stripped 5 bases from V and 4 bases from J, with 8 bases between. Germline loops: CDR1 MDHEN, CDR2 SYDVKM. The CDR3 covers 12 residues. This CDR3 is CASSPGGYGYTF. In DNA form, the CDR3 reads TGTGCCAGCAGTCCCGGGGGCTATGGCTACACCTTC.

This chain links TRBV28 with TRBJ1-6; D gene uncertain. The CDR3 loop spans 15 amino acids. Trimming left V 6 bases short and J 10 bases short, with 19 bases between. Germline assignment: CDR1 MDHEN and CDR2 SYDVKM. This CDR3 reads CASRTAGRERSPLHF. The CDR3 DNA is TGTGCCAGCAGGACCGCGGGCCGGGAACGCTCACCCCTCCACTTT.